The source of this TCR beta chain is a study of cytomegalovirus exposure and HLA in healthy donors. Note on this clone: Its antigen is unidentified.

Regarding the study as a whole: The authors judged a highly shared variant cluster likely a sequencing artifact. Presence/absence analyses assumed roughly uniform sequencing depth across donors, which may not hold.

The PCR used 60 Vbeta and 13 Jbeta primers. Using immunoSEQ multiplex PCR, the repertoire was profiled, and TCRdb retains in-frame clones only, with some absent. The sample lists roughly 130,000 clones, about 66% occurring once. All donors participated as healthy donors of bone marrow. CDR1 and CDR2 from the germline V gene are SGHRS and YFSETQ. V lost 2 bases and J lost 0, with 8 bases in between. The CDR3 runs 14 residues. The origin of this receptor is a young man in good health and CMV-seropositive. The material sequenced was PBMCs. This chain links TRBV5-1 with TRBJ2-5; D is perhaps TRBD2 (5 bases). CDR3 sequence reads: CASSLADYQETQYF. The CDR3, as DNA: TGCGCCAGCAGCTTAGCGGACTACCAAGAGACCCAGTACTTC.